This T cell receptor beta chain emerged from a study of blood T cell repertoires in COVID-19. For the study at large: Whether acute or convalescent, the COVID-19 samples came from the United States, Italy and Spain. Nucleic acid was either cDNA or gDNA, and it came from T cells, B-cell-depleted T cells, or PBMCs.

In germline, CDR1 is MNHEY, CDR2 SVGAGI. The CDR3 totals 14 residues. The V gene lost 1 base and the J gene lost 6 bases, with 9 bases spanning the gap. In the study's own analysis: Reference gene primer amplification yielded estimated nucleated cell counts. The assay was immunoSEQ multiplex PCR, and TCRdb's table has in-frame clones only and misses some. The D gene and trimming were derived from the DNA, and the V and J assignments and clone size from that table. This table holds 80,000 to 95,000 clones, approximately 91% found once. This TCR was sampled from a human donor with active COVID-19. The donor label of this sample is uncertain. V is TRBV6-5 and J is TRBJ2-2, with unresolved D. The sequenced sample was peripheral blood. Written as DNA, the CDR3 is TGTGCCAGCAGTTACTGGAGTTCAGCCGGGGAGCTGTTTTTT. Amino acid sequence: CASSYWSSAGELFF.